Listed below are T cell receptor beta chains from one sample, sequenced in a study of cytomegalovirus exposure and HLA in healthy donors. Measured with immunoSEQ multiplex PCR; TCRdb has only the in-frame clones, and not every one. The repertoire includes over 90,000 clones, 60% to 80% of them detected once, and 3.2% sits in the top ten. What was sequenced was PBMCs. These receptors were obtained from a man in his sixties in good health and CMV-seronegative. CDR3s include the opening cysteine and the closing phenylalanine or tryptophan. The D gene is left open where the match is weak. Clone size, where shown, is once, few, many, or a class for clones that have expanded.

size	V	J	D	DNA	CDR3
few	TRBV5-1	TRBJ2-7	.	TGCGCCAGCAGCCAGGGCTCGACCTACGAGCAGTACTTC	CASSQGSTYEQYF
few	TRBV11-3	TRBJ2-1	.	TGTGCCAGCAGCTTAATACGGAGGCCCTACAATGAGCAGTTCTTC	CASSLIRRPYNEQFF
.	TRBV9	TRBJ2-7	TRBD1	TGTGCCAGCAGCTTCGGGACAGGCTTGAATACCTACGAGCAGTACTTC	CASSFGTGLNTYEQYF
.	TRBV7-3	TRBJ2-1	.	TGTGCCAGCAGCTTAATGAAAGGAGTGCCTAGGGCAGGCCGGAGGGATGAGCAGTTCTTC	CASSLMKGVPRAGRRDEQFF
.	TRBV19	TRBJ1-2	.	TGTGCCAGTAGTATAGGGCCGGGAGTCCTCTATGGCTACACCTTC	CASSIGPGVLYGYTF
few	TRBV30	TRBJ2-3	.	TGTGCCTGCGATAGCGGCACAGATACGCAGTATTTT	CACDSGTDTQYF
.	TRBV9	TRBJ2-7	.	TGTGCCAGCAGCCGAAGCGGCCAGGCGTACGAGCAGTACTTC	CASSRSGQAYEQYF
.	TRBV10-2	TRBJ1-2	TRBD1	TGCGCCAGCAGACGGGGGACAGATGATGGCTACACCTTC	CASRRGTDDGYTF
.	TRBV5-1	TRBJ1-1	TRBD1	TGCGCCAGCAGCTTGGAAGGGGGCATGGGGGTGGAAGCTTTCTTT	CASSLEGGMGVEAFF
few	TRBV9	TRBJ1-2	TRBD1	TGTGCCAGCAGCCCGAGCGAGGGGGCAGAGGGCTACACCTTC	CASSPSEGAEGYTF
.	TRBV5-1	TRBJ2-1	TRBD2	TGCGCCAGCAAACTAGCGGGAGTGTATGAGCAGTTCTTC	CASKLAGVYEQFF
.	TRBV7-9	TRBJ2-5	.	TGTGCCAGCAGCTTAAGCGGTTCCGGGGAAAAAGAGACCCAGTACTTC	CASSLSGSGEKETQYF
.	TRBV28	TRBJ2-7	TRBD1	TGTGCCAGCACCGGGGGGGACAGGGGATTAGTGCAGTACTTC	CASTGGDRGLVQYF
.	TRBV7-2	TRBJ2-1	TRBD2	TGTGCCAGCACCCTCGCCGTCACTAGCGGGAGGAATGAGCAGTTCTTC	CASTLAVTSGRNEQFF
.	TRBV21-1	TRBJ1-5	.	TGTGCCAGCAGCAAACCGAGGACAGGGGATCAGCCCCAGCATTTT	CASSKPRTGDQPQHF
few	TRBV5-1	TRBJ2-6	TRBD1	TGCGCCAGCAGCTTGGCGTCCGGGACAGGGGATATAGCTTGGAGCTCTGGGGCCAACGTCCTGACTTTC	CASSLASGTGDIAWSSGANVLTF
.	TRBV19	TRBJ2-4	.	TGTGCCAGTAGTGACAGCCCAGGTAACATTCAGTACTTC	CASSDSPGNIQYF
.	TRBV7-9	TRBJ2-3	TRBD1	TGTGCCAGCAGCCCATTAGGGGGCCCAGATACGCAGTATTTT	CASSPLGGPDTQYF
.	TRBV11-2	TRBJ1-6	TRBD1	TGTGCCAGCAGCTTAGCGGAGGGACAGGGAGGAAAATCACCCCTCCACTTT	CASSLAEGQGGKSPLHF
few	TRBV14	TRBJ2-1	TRBD1	TGTGCCAGCAGCCTCACAGGGGGCCATGAGCAGTTCTTC	CASSLTGGHEQFF
once	TRBV29-1	TRBJ1-1	TRBD1	TGCAGCGCAACGACAGGGACGAACACTGAAGCTTTCTTT	CSATTGTNTEAFF
once	TRBV6-4	TRBJ2-1	TRBD1	TGTGCCAGCAACGACAGGGGGGATGAGCAGTTCTTC	CASNDRGDEQFF
few	TRBV5-1	TRBJ1-2	.	TGCGCCAGCAGCTTGGAGTTACAGAGTGGCTACACCTTC	CASSLELQSGYTF
.	TRBV27	TRBJ2-2	TRBD1	TGTGCCAGCAGTTTCCCCGGGACAGCCACCGGGGAGCTGTTTTTT	CASSFPGTATGELFF
.	TRBV5-1	TRBJ2-1	.	TGCGCCAGCAGCTTGGTAGGGGATCAAAGCAATGAGCAGTTCTTC	CASSLVGDQSNEQFF
.	TRBV6-5	TRBJ2-7	.	TGTGCCAGCAACGACAGAGTTACCTACGAGCAGTACTTC	CASNDRVTYEQYF
.	TRBV11-3	TRBJ1-1	TRBD1	TGTGCCAGCAGCTTAACGAGGACAGGGGCAATTAGGGTGGAAGCTTTCTTT	CASSLTRTGAIRVEAFF
.	TRBV7-9	TRBJ2-5	TRBD1	TGTGCCAGCAGCCCGCGACAGGGTTGGGAGACCCAGTACTTC	CASSPRQGWETQYF
once	TRBV5-1	TRBJ1-2	TRBD1	TGCGCCAGCAGCTTGGCGGGGACAGGGGTCCTATCGGGCTATGGCTACACCTTC	CASSLAGTGVLSGYGYTF
once	TRBV5-5	TRBJ2-1	.	TGTGCCAGCATCTTTCGTTGGGGCGTCAACAATGAGCAGTTCTTC	CASIFRWGVNNEQFF
.	TRBV6-4	TRBJ2-1	TRBD1	TGTGCCAGCAGAGCCACAGGGACAGGGACCAATGAGCAGTTCTTC	CASRATGTGTNEQFF
.	TRBV5-6	TRBJ2-6	TRBD1	TGTGCCAGCAGCTCGGACAGGGCGAACGTCCTGACTTTC	CASSSDRANVLTF
.	TRBV2	TRBJ2-7	.	TGTGCCAGCAGTGAGGAGGTTAGCGTCAACGAGCAGTACTTC	CASSEEVSVNEQYF
.	TRBV29-1	TRBJ2-5	TRBD1	TGCAGCGTACGACAGGGCCAAGAGACCCAGTACTTC	CSVRQGQETQYF
.	TRBV5-1	TRBJ2-2	.	TGCGCCAGCAGCATCCTGGACAGCGTTACCGGGGAGCTGTTTTTT	CASSILDSVTGELFF
.	TRBV15	TRBJ1-5	.	TGTGCCACCAGCAGAGGGCGGGTGTGGGATCAGCCCCAGCATTTT	CATSRGRVWDQPQHF
.	TRBV7-9	TRBJ2-7	.	TGTGCCAGCAGCCCCTTCTACGAGCAGTACTTC	CASSPFYEQYF
.	TRBV19	TRBJ1-5	TRBD1	TGTGCCAGTAGTATCCCCGGACAGGGGGACCAGCCCCAGCATTTT	CASSIPGQGDQPQHF
few	TRBV2	TRBJ1-5	TRBD1	TGTGCCAGCAGAGAGGACAGGGGGCGTCAGCCCCAGCATTTT	CASREDRGRQPQHF
.	TRBV5-4	TRBJ1-3	.	TGTGCCAGCAGCTTGGGGGGCGTCCTCTCTGGAAACACCATATATTTT	CASSLGGVLSGNTIYF
.	TRBV5-1	TRBJ2-3	.	TGCGCCAGCAGCTTGGGTGTGGGCCTGGGCACAGATACGCAGTATTTT	CASSLGVGLGTDTQYF
few	TRBV11-1	TRBJ2-7	TRBD2	TGTGCCAGCAGCCAAACTAGCGGGAGGGGCACCTACGAGCAGTACTTC	CASSQTSGRGTYEQYF
.	TRBV7-6	TRBJ1-1	.	TGTGCCAGCAGCCTAGGGGGGGAAGGGAGCACTGAAGCTTTCTTT	CASSLGGEGSTEAFF
few	TRBV14	TRBJ1-2	.	TGTGCCAGCAGTCGGGACTGGATTAACTATGGCTACACCTTC	CASSRDWINYGYTF
.	TRBV9	TRBJ1-2	TRBD1	TGTGCCAGCAGCGTAGTAGGGACAGGCTATGGCTACACCTTC	CASSVVGTGYGYTF
.	TRBV28	TRBJ1-2	.	TGTGCCAGCAACTGGAGGCGGGGGCGCGACTATGGCTACACCTTC	CASNWRRGRDYGYTF
.	TRBV10-2	TRBJ2-1	TRBD2	TGCGCCAGCAGGGACGGGACTAGCGGGAACAATGAGCAGTTCTTC	CASRDGTSGNNEQFF
.	TRBV11-3	TRBJ2-4	.	TGTGCCAGCAGCTCCTCGAGAGGAGGACCTCAGTACTTC	CASSSSRGGPQYF
.	TRBV7-6	TRBJ1-4	TRBD1	TGTGCCAGCAGCTTAGAGGGACAGCTTAATGAAAAACTGTTTTTT	CASSLEGQLNEKLFF
.	TRBV7-9	TRBJ1-6	.	TGTGCCAGCAGCTCAACAGGGTTTGGACTTCCCCTCCACTTT	CASSSTGFGLPLHF
.	TRBV5-1	TRBJ2-1	TRBD2	TGCGCCAGCAGCAGTCGGACTAGCGGGGGCTACAATGAGCAGTTCTTC	CASSSRTSGGYNEQFF
once	TRBV28	TRBJ2-2	.	TGTGCCAGCAGCCCAGAGAACACCGGGGAGCTGTTTTTT	CASSPENTGELFF
.	TRBV2	TRBJ1-1	TRBD1	TGTGCCAGCAGCCTGGACAGGGGGCCGACTGAAGCTTTCTTT	CASSLDRGPTEAFF